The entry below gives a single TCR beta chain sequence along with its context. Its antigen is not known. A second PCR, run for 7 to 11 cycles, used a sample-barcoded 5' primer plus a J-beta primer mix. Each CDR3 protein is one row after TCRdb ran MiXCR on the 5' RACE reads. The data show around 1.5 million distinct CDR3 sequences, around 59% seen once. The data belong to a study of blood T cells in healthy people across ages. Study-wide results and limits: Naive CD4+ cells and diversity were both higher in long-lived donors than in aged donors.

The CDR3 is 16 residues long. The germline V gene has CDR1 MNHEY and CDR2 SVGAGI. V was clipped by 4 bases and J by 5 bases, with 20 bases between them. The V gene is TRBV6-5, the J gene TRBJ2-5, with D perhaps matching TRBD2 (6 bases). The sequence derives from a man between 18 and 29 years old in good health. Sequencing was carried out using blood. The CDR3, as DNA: TGTGCCAGCAGTTTGCCCTCGACGGGAGCAGCTGAGACCCAGTACTTC. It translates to CASSLPSTGAAETQYF.